These T cell receptor beta chains were read from a single sample in a study of shared T cell receptors in the human thymus. TCRdb's copy holds only in-frame clones and misses some; the assay was immunoSEQ multiplex PCR. The table records about 380,000 clones, approximately 95% of them present only once. The sample was thymocytes. The receptors were sampled from a human donor. Each CDR3 is given with its conserved first and last residue. Fields, in order: D gene, clone size, J gene, V gene, CDR3 protein, CDR3 DNA. The D gene is left open where the match is weak. Clone size is shown for a subset of rows, as once, few, many or a class of expanded clone.

D gene: .; clone size: once; J gene: TRBJ2-7; V gene: TRBV6-1; CDR3 protein: CASSRDGSYEQYF; CDR3 DNA: TGTGCCAGCAGTCGGGACGGCTCCTACGAGCAGTACTTC
D gene: .; clone size: .; J gene: TRBJ2-1; V gene: TRBV28; CDR3 protein: CASSLCGLGTLNPSSYNEQFF; CDR3 DNA: TGTGCCAGCAGTTTATGTGGATTGGGGACTTTAAACCCTAGCTCCTACAATGAGCAGTTCTTC
D gene: .; clone size: .; J gene: TRBJ2-4; V gene: TRBV11-2; CDR3 protein: CASSLNFQGGKNIQYF; CDR3 DNA: TGTGCCAGCAGCTTAAATTTTCAGGGGGGGAAAAACATTCAGTACTTC
D gene: TRBD2; clone size: .; J gene: TRBJ2-1; V gene: TRBV7-3; CDR3 protein: CASSPEAGHRNEQFF; CDR3 DNA: TGTGCCAGCAGCCCAGAAGCGGGGCACCGCAATGAGCAGTTCTTC
D gene: TRBD1; clone size: once; J gene: TRBJ1-5; V gene: TRBV25-1; CDR3 protein: CASSGRAEGADQPQHF; CDR3 DNA: TGTGCCAGCAGTGGACGAGCTGAGGGGGCGGATCAGCCCCAGCATTTT
D gene: .; clone size: .; J gene: TRBJ2-7; V gene: TRBV11-2; CDR3 protein: CASSPFYEQYF; CDR3 DNA: TGTGCCAGCAGCCCCTTCTACGAGCAGTACTTC
D gene: TRBD2; clone size: .; J gene: TRBJ2-5; V gene: TRBV14; CDR3 protein: CASSRTSGKPQETQYF; CDR3 DNA: TGTGCCAGCAGCCGGACTAGTGGGAAACCTCAAGAGACCCAGTACTTC
D gene: TRBD1; clone size: .; J gene: TRBJ1-2; V gene: TRBV5-4; CDR3 protein: CASSLYLDRGYGYTF; CDR3 DNA: TGTGCCAGCAGCCTATATCTGGACAGGGGGTACGGCTACACCTTC
D gene: TRBD2; clone size: .; J gene: TRBJ2-4; V gene: TRBV6-1; CDR3 protein: CASSEAGLAGGPENIQYF; CDR3 DNA: TGTGCCAGCAGTGAAGCGGGACTAGCGGGAGGGCCTGAAAACATTCAGTACTTC
D gene: .; clone size: .; J gene: TRBJ2-3; V gene: TRBV7-9; CDR3 protein: CASSFEVLAQYF; CDR3 DNA: TGTGCCAGCAGTTTTGAGGTTCTCGCGCAGTATTTT
D gene: .; clone size: once; J gene: TRBJ2-7; V gene: TRBV27; CDR3 protein: CASSPRVRSYEQYF; CDR3 DNA: TGTGCCAGCAGTCCCCGGGTCCGCTCCTACGAGCAGTACTTC
D gene: TRBD1; clone size: .; J gene: TRBJ1-2; V gene: TRBV15; CDR3 protein: CATSRDSGGRGSYGYTF; CDR3 DNA: TGTGCCACCAGCAGAGATTCAGGGGGGAGGGGATCCTATGGCTACACCTTC
D gene: .; clone size: .; J gene: TRBJ1-5; V gene: TRBV19; CDR3 protein: CASSMGLRAQHF; CDR3 DNA: TGTGCCAGTAGTATGGGTCTCCGTGCCCAGCATTTT
D gene: .; clone size: .; J gene: TRBJ1-4; V gene: TRBV18; CDR3 protein: CASSSRQVANEKLFF; CDR3 DNA: TGTGCCAGCTCATCCCGACAGGTAGCTAATGAAAAACTGTTTTTT
D gene: .; clone size: .; J gene: TRBJ2-2; V gene: TRBV10-3; CDR3 protein: CAISESPGELFF; CDR3 DNA: TGTGCCATCAGTGAGAGCCCCGGGGAGCTGTTTTTT
D gene: .; clone size: .; J gene: TRBJ2-3; V gene: TRBV27; CDR3 protein: CASRARPSTDTQYF; CDR3 DNA: TGTGCCAGCAGGGCGCGACCAAGCACAGATACGCAGTATTTT
D gene: .; clone size: .; J gene: TRBJ1-5; V gene: TRBV15; CDR3 protein: CATSRQTPGQPQHF; CDR3 DNA: TGTGCCACCAGCAGACAGACCCCCGGACAGCCCCAGCATTTT
D gene: TRBD2; clone size: .; J gene: TRBJ2-3; V gene: TRBV19; CDR3 protein: CASSMIWSSGSSDTQYF; CDR3 DNA: TGTGCCAGTAGTATGATCTGGTCTAGCGGGAGTTCAGATACGCAGTATTTT
D gene: TRBD1; clone size: .; J gene: TRBJ2-1; V gene: TRBV4-3; CDR3 protein: CASSQTGQGAPGQFF; CDR3 DNA: TGCGCCAGCAGCCAAACAGGACAGGGGGCGCCGGGGCAGTTCTTC
D gene: TRBD2; clone size: .; J gene: TRBJ2-5; V gene: TRBV7-6; CDR3 protein: CASSLWEGQETQYF; CDR3 DNA: TGTGCCAGCAGCTTGTGGGAGGGACAAGAGACCCAGTACTTC
D gene: TRBD2; clone size: .; J gene: TRBJ2-7; V gene: TRBV2; CDR3 protein: CASRIWTSGFTYEQYF; CDR3 DNA: TGTGCCAGCAGAATTTGGACTAGCGGGTTCACCTACGAGCAGTACTTC
D gene: TRBD2; clone size: .; J gene: TRBJ2-1; V gene: TRBV28; CDR3 protein: CASSPARLAGKYNEQFF; CDR3 DNA: TGTGCCAGCAGTCCCGCCCGGCTAGCGGGGAAATACAATGAGCAGTTCTTC
D gene: .; clone size: .; J gene: TRBJ1-1; V gene: TRBV18; CDR3 protein: CASSPAGTTEAFF; CDR3 DNA: TGTGCCAGCTCACCAGCAGGGACTACTGAAGCTTTCTTT
D gene: TRBD1; clone size: once; J gene: TRBJ2-7; V gene: TRBV27; CDR3 protein: CASTKLRTGSYEQYF; CDR3 DNA: TGTGCCAGCACCAAGCTACGGACAGGCTCCTACGAGCAGTACTTC
D gene: TRBD2; clone size: .; J gene: TRBJ2-1; V gene: TRBV27; CDR3 protein: CASSLSTSGLNEQFF; CDR3 DNA: TGTGCCAGCAGTTTATCGACTAGCGGACTCAATGAGCAGTTCTTC
D gene: .; clone size: .; J gene: TRBJ1-2; V gene: TRBV4-3; CDR3 protein: CASSQDETGNGYTF; CDR3 DNA: TGCGCCAGCAGCCAAGATGAGACGGGTAATGGCTACACCTTC
D gene: .; clone size: few; J gene: TRBJ1-3; V gene: TRBV7-2; CDR3 protein: CASSLRREGVPGNTIYF; CDR3 DNA: TGTGCCAGCAGTCTTCGCCGGGAGGGAGTACCTGGAAACACCATATATTTT
D gene: .; clone size: .; J gene: TRBJ2-7; V gene: TRBV2; CDR3 protein: CASSDSNSYEQYF; CDR3 DNA: TGTGCCAGCAGCGACAGTAACTCCTACGAGCAGTACTTC
D gene: TRBD2; clone size: .; J gene: TRBJ2-3; V gene: TRBV5-4; CDR3 protein: CASSLRFSGSPSTDTQYF; CDR3 DNA: TGTGCCAGCAGCTTGAGGTTTAGCGGGAGCCCAAGCACAGATACGCAGTATTTT
D gene: TRBD2; clone size: .; J gene: TRBJ2-2; V gene: TRBV9; CDR3 protein: CASSVVMGDRLAGVFFPTGELFF; CDR3 DNA: TGTGCCAGCAGCGTAGTAATGGGTGATCGGTTAGCGGGAGTCTTTTTCCCCACCGGGGAGCTGTTTTTT
D gene: .; clone size: .; J gene: TRBJ1-5; V gene: TRBV6-5; CDR3 protein: CASNGRRCQPQHF; CDR3 DNA: TGTGCCAGCAATGGGCGGCGGTGTCAGCCCCAGCATTTT
D gene: .; clone size: .; J gene: TRBJ2-6; V gene: TRBV28; CDR3 protein: CASSFPKRFKPGANVLTF; CDR3 DNA: TGTGCCAGCAGTTTCCCTAAAAGATTTAAACCTGGGGCCAACGTCCTGACTTTC
D gene: TRBD1; clone size: .; J gene: TRBJ1-1; V gene: TRBV25-1; CDR3 protein: CASSEPGTGLNTEAFF; CDR3 DNA: TGTGCCAGCAGTGAACCCGGGACAGGACTGAACACTGAAGCTTTCTTT
D gene: TRBD2; clone size: .; J gene: TRBJ2-7; V gene: TRBV2; CDR3 protein: CASSEGTSGPTDYSYEQYF; CDR3 DNA: TGTGCCAGCAGTGAAGGGACTAGCGGGCCCACTGACTACTCCTACGAGCAGTACTTC
D gene: TRBD2; clone size: once; J gene: TRBJ2-1; V gene: TRBV4-1; CDR3 protein: CASSHSREREGRYEQFF; CDR3 DNA: TGCGCCAGCAGCCACTCTAGGGAGCGGGAGGGTAGGTATGAGCAGTTCTTC
D gene: TRBD2; clone size: .; J gene: TRBJ2-7; V gene: TRBV11-2; CDR3 protein: CASIPRPGTSGYEQYF; CDR3 DNA: TGTGCCAGCATCCCGCGCCCCGGGACTAGCGGCTACGAGCAGTACTTC
D gene: .; clone size: once; J gene: TRBJ1-1; V gene: TRBV10-3; CDR3 protein: CAISDGSLEAFF; CDR3 DNA: TGTGCCATCAGTGATGGCAGCCTTGAAGCTTTCTTT
D gene: TRBD2; clone size: once; J gene: TRBJ2-7; V gene: TRBV9; CDR3 protein: CASSAGEREGRPEQYF; CDR3 DNA: TGTGCCAGCAGCGCCGGAGAGCGGGAGGGCCGGCCCGAGCAGTACTTC
D gene: TRBD2; clone size: .; J gene: TRBJ2-2; V gene: TRBV28; CDR3 protein: CASSLWREPGNTGELFF; CDR3 DNA: TGTGCCAGCAGTCTTTGGCGGGAGCCTGGGAACACCGGGGAGCTGTTTTTT
D gene: TRBD1; clone size: .; J gene: TRBJ1-5; V gene: TRBV28; CDR3 protein: CASTNTGTGYQPQHF; CDR3 DNA: TGTGCCAGCACAAACACCGGGACAGGTTATCAGCCCCAGCATTTT
D gene: .; clone size: .; J gene: TRBJ2-1; V gene: TRBV15; CDR3 protein: CATNCGTGCSYNEQFF; CDR3 DNA: TGTGCCACGAACTGCGGAACAGGCTGCTCCTACAATGAGCAGTTCTTC
D gene: .; clone size: .; J gene: TRBJ1-1; V gene: TRBV29-1; CDR3 protein: CSVSGGENTEAFF; CDR3 DNA: TGCAGCGTCTCGGGGGGGGAGAACACTGAAGCTTTCTTT
D gene: .; clone size: .; J gene: TRBJ2-4; V gene: TRBV4-3; CDR3 protein: CASSQDRGAGGANIQYF; CDR3 DNA: TGCGCCAGCAGCCAAGATCGGGGGGCCGGGGGCGCAAACATTCAGTACTTC
D gene: .; clone size: .; J gene: TRBJ1-5; V gene: TRBV28; CDR3 protein: CASGHQPQHF; CDR3 DNA: TGTGCCTCCGGCCATCAGCCCCAGCATTTT
D gene: .; clone size: .; J gene: TRBJ2-1; V gene: TRBV20-1; CDR3 protein: CSIVLNEQFF; CDR3 DNA: TGCAGTATTGTTCTCAATGAGCAGTTCTTC
D gene: TRBD1; clone size: .; J gene: TRBJ2-3; V gene: TRBV12-5; CDR3 protein: CASGLGSVPGQGSTTDTQYF; CDR3 DNA: TGTGCTAGTGGTTTGGGTTCCGTCCCGGGACAGGGTTCAACAACAGATACGCAGTATTTT
D gene: .; clone size: .; J gene: TRBJ2-3; V gene: TRBV4-1; CDR3 protein: CASSLPSRVHTQYF; CDR3 DNA: TGCGCCAGCAGCCTCCCTTCCCGGGTGCATACGCAGTATTTT
D gene: TRBD1; clone size: once; J gene: TRBJ2-3; V gene: TRBV29-1; CDR3 protein: CSVKSSGTGNTDTQYF; CDR3 DNA: TGCAGCGTTAAATCTTCCGGGACAGGGAACACAGATACGCAGTATTTT
D gene: .; clone size: .; J gene: TRBJ1-5; V gene: TRBV7-8; CDR3 protein: CASSSSRGPQHF; CDR3 DNA: TGTGCCAGCAGCTCCTCTCGGGGGCCCCAGCATTTT
D gene: TRBD2; clone size: .; J gene: TRBJ2-5; V gene: TRBV4-3; CDR3 protein: CASSQDGTREWRETQYF; CDR3 DNA: TGCGCCAGCAGCCAAGATGGGACGCGGGAGTGGCGAGAGACCCAGTACTTC
D gene: .; clone size: few; J gene: TRBJ2-1; V gene: TRBV27; CDR3 protein: CASSSRKSGDTYNEQFF; CDR3 DNA: TGTGCCAGCAGTTCAAGAAAGTCTGGGGATACCTACAATGAGCAGTTCTTC
D gene: .; clone size: .; J gene: TRBJ2-3; V gene: TRBV7-2; CDR3 protein: CASSAKGFGADTQYF; CDR3 DNA: TGTGCCAGCAGCGCAAAGGGTTTTGGAGCAGATACGCAGTATTTT
D gene: TRBD2; clone size: .; J gene: TRBJ2-3; V gene: TRBV28; CDR3 protein: CASSFGLAGGITDTQYF; CDR3 DNA: TGTGCCAGCAGTTTCGGACTAGCGGGAGGCATCACAGATACGCAGTATTTT
D gene: TRBD2; clone size: .; J gene: TRBJ2-5; V gene: TRBV4-2; CDR3 protein: CASSQRTSGSSGSGEEETQYF; CDR3 DNA: TGTGCCAGCAGCCAGAGGACTTCGGGGTCTAGCGGGAGTGGTGAGGAAGAGACCCAGTACTTC
D gene: TRBD2; clone size: .; J gene: TRBJ2-2; V gene: TRBV5-4; CDR3 protein: CASSVSSSGTPIANTGELFF; CDR3 DNA: TGTGCCAGCAGCGTCTCGTCTAGCGGAACACCCATCGCGAACACCGGGGAGCTGTTTTTT